One and the same sample provided the 28 T cell receptor beta chains below, sequenced in a study of cytomegalovirus exposure and HLA in healthy donors. 13 Jbeta primers and 60 Vbeta primers were used for the PCR. TCRdb's table, derived via immunoSEQ multiplex PCR, lists solely in-frame clones and lacks some. The sample records some 180,000 clones, about 76% being singletons. The sample consisted of PBMCs. The receptors stem from a woman aged 18-29 years in good health and CMV-seropositive.

The rearrangement uses TRBV10-1 and TRBJ1-1; a weak D match, TRBD1 (5 bases). Trimming removed 10 bases from V and 7 bases from J, with 16 bases in between. The CDR3 is made up of 12 amino acids. From germline, CDR1 is WNHNN and CDR2 SYGVQD (reference sequence). CDR3 bases: TGCGCCACCCATGGGGGGGTTGGTGAAGCTTTCTTT. Protein product: CATHGGVGEAFF.

This clone was detected a few times. The CDR3 loop reads CASSPAGTGGTYEQYF. Written as DNA, the CDR3 is TGTGCCAGCAGCCCTGCGGGAACAGGGGGCACCTACGAGCAGTACTTC. The chain recombines TRBV7-2 with TRBJ2-7, with 9 bases lining up with TRBD1. Per the germline V gene, CDR1 is SGHTA and CDR2 is FQGNSA. The CDR3 runs 16 residues. The ends lost 5 bases at V and 2 bases at J; junction bases unmatched: 10.

V usage is TRBV5-6 and J usage is TRBJ2-3; D perhaps matches TRBD1 (8 bases). V lost 3 bases and J lost 3, with 14 bases in between. Germline V gene sequence: CDR1 SGHDT, CDR2 YYEEEE. The CDR3 is made up of 15 amino acids. The CDR3 sequence is CASSWGGQATDTQYF. The CDR3 DNA sequence: TGTGCCAGCAGCTGGGGGGGACAGGCAACAGATACGCAGTATTTT.

In this sample, this clone turned up a few times. The rearrangement links TRBV6-1 to TRBJ2-3; 9 bases match TRBD1. The V gene end was trimmed by 1 base and the J gene end by 4 bases; junction bases not matched to a gene: 3. CDR3 length: 15 residues. Germline CDR1 and CDR2: MNHNS and SASEGT. The CDR3 nucleotides are TGTGCCAGCAGTGAAGAAACAGGGGGCCCAGATACGCAGTATTTT. It translates to CASSEETGGPDTQYF.

The rearrangement joins TRBV6-5 to TRBJ1-5; D ambiguous. The germline V and J ends were trimmed by 2 bases and 2 bases, with 10 bases remaining between them. The germline V gene has CDR1 MNHEY and CDR2 SVGAGI. The CDR3 extends over 15 amino acids. CDR3 DNA sequence: TGTGCCAGCAGTTACGAGGAGAGTGGCAATCAGCCCCAGCATTTT. Encoded protein: CASSYEESGNQPQHF.

The chain recombines TRBV11-2 with TRBJ2-5; tentative D call: TRBD2 (5 bases). V lost 5 bases and J lost 5, with 12 bases in between. Germline V CDR1 and CDR2: SGHAT, FQNNGV. This CDR3 has 13 amino acids. DNA for the CDR3: TGTGCCAGCAGCCGGAGGCTAGGGGAGACCCAGTACTTC. Translating it yields CASSRRLGETQYF.

The CDR3 region is CASRETGTGANTEAFF. The CDR3 bases are TGTGCCAGCAGGGAAACCGGGACAGGGGCTAACACTGAAGCTTTCTTT. J is TRBJ1-1 and V is TRBV2, with TRBD1 matching 10 bases. Germline loops: CDR1 SNHLY, CDR2 FYNNEI. The CDR3 length is 16 residues. Trimming removed 6 bases from V and 2 bases from J; junction bases left unmatched: 9.

The chain joins TRBV11-2 to TRBJ1-1; unclear D gene. Germline CDR1 SGHAT, CDR2 FQNNGV. The CDR3 extends over 13 amino acids. Trimming left V 1 base short and J 4 bases short, with 7 bases between. The CDR3 is CASSLGPGTEAFF. The CDR3 nucleotides read TGTGCCAGCAGCTTAGGGCCGGGCACTGAAGCTTTCTTT.

Only one count was recorded for this clone. This chain connects TRBV5-5 to TRBJ2-3, with a tentative D call TRBD1 (5 bases). Trimming stripped 4 bases from V and 0 bases from J, with 12 bases between. Looked up from germline, CDR1 is SGHKS and CDR2 is YYEKEE (reference sequence). The CDR3 consists of 15 residues. CDR3: CASSLTAYSTDTQYF. CDR3 DNA sequence: TGTGCCAGCAGCCTGACAGCTTATAGCACAGATACGCAGTATTTT.

The chain combines TRBV28 with TRBJ1-2; a weak D match, TRBD1 (6 bases). This CDR3 comprises 14 residues. The germline V and J ends were trimmed by 2 bases and 4 bases, with 11 bases remaining between them. The germline V gene has CDR1 MDHEN and CDR2 SYDVKM. The CDR3 DNA sequence: TGTGCCAGCAGTTTAGGACAGATTGGCTATGGCTACACCTTC. Translation: CASSLGQIGYGYTF.

The chain carries TRBV2 and TRBJ1-5; 8 bases match TRBD1. The germline V gene has CDR1 SNHLY and CDR2 FYNNEI. The CDR3 extends over 15 amino acids. The V segment lost 4 bases and the J segment 3 bases; nucleotides outside the gene matches: 5. CDR3 loop: CASSAGGGNNQPQHF. The CDR3 DNA sequence: TGTGCCAGCAGTGCAGGGGGCGGGAACAATCAGCCCCAGCATTTT.

The chain has TRBV5-6 and TRBJ2-1, with TRBD2 as a possible D gene (5 bases). Germline-derived CDR1 and CDR2 are SGHDT and YYEEEE. The germline V and J ends were trimmed by 1 base and 6 bases, with 11 bases remaining between them. The CDR3 runs to 14 residues. CDR3 sequence reads: CASSLKAAANEQFF. The CDR3 DNA reads as TGTGCCAGCAGCTTGAAAGCGGCGGCCAATGAGCAGTTCTTC.

The chain uses TRBV2 and TRBJ1-5; 9 nucleotides align to TRBD1. The germline CDR1 and CDR2 sequences are SNHLY and FYNNEI. Trimming cost V 8 bases and J 8 bases; bases outside gene matches: 10. The length of the CDR3 is 14 residues. In DNA form, the CDR3 reads TGTGCCAGCTCCCGACAGGGGGGCTTGGAGCCCCAGCATTTT. Encoded protein: CASSRQGGLEPQHF. Combining the CDR3 with reference TRBV2 and TRBJ1-5 gives the whole variable domain EPEVTQTPSHQVTQMGQEVILRCVPISNHLYFYWYRQILGQKVEFLVSFYNNEISEKSEIFDDQFSVERPDGSNFTLKIRSTKLEDSAMYFCASSRQGGLEPQHFGDGTRLSIL.

The chain joins TRBV5-8 to TRBJ1-6; D gene uncertain. The V gene lost 4 bases and the J gene lost 9 bases, with 8 bases spanning the gap. The CDR3 has 12 amino acids. Looked up from germline, CDR1 is SGHTS and CDR2 is YDEGEE. DNA for the CDR3: TGTGCCAGCAGCGGACTTGGTTCACCCCTCCACTTT. Its protein is CASSGLGSPLHF.

The rearrangement joins TRBV9 to TRBJ1-1; TRBD1 matches at 11 bases. The germline V gene encodes CDR1 SGDLS and CDR2 YYNGEE. V gave up 4 bases and J gave up 3 bases; unmatched junction bases: 14. This CDR3 is 18 amino acids long. The CDR3 spells CASSPRTGGGLEDTEAFF. CDR3 coding DNA: TGTGCCAGCAGCCCCCGGACAGGGGGCGGCCTTGAGGACACTGAAGCTTTCTTT.

The CDR3 nucleotides read TGCGCCAGCAGTGAGCCCGGCCCGGACTCTCAGAGCACAGATACGCAGTATTTT. It encodes CASSEPGPDSQSTDTQYF. V usage is TRBV10-1 and J usage is TRBJ2-3; perhaps TRBD2 as D (5 bases). Germline V CDR1 and CDR2: WNHNN, SYGVQD (reference sequence). The V end lost 2 bases, the J end lost 0 bases, and 18 bases lay between the germline ends. This CDR3 is 18 amino acids long.

V and J are TRBV7-8 and TRBJ2-2; D might be TRBD2 (6 bases). Germline lookup yields CDR1 SGHVS and CDR2 FQNEAQ. The CDR3 runs to 15 residues. Deletions cut 5 bases from V and 4 bases from J, with 14 bases between. CDR3 loop: CASSAIGTSTGELFF. DNA of the CDR3: TGTGCCAGCAGCGCCATCGGGACTTCCACCGGGGAGCTGTTTTTT.

The chain is built from TRBV28 and TRBJ1-5; perhaps TRBD1 as D (6 bases). Germline V gene data show CDR1 as MDHEN and CDR2 as SYDVKM. Trimming stripped 2 bases from V and 1 base from J, with 12 bases between. This CDR3 region has 16 residues. The CDR3 bases are TGTGCCAGCAGTTTAGTGGCAGGGGTAAGCAATCAGCCCCAGCATTTT. This codes for CASSLVAGVSNQPQHF.

The DNA for the CDR3 is TGTGCCAGCAGCCAAGCGGACAGGTACTACGAGCAGTACTTC. It encodes CASSQADRYYEQYF. The chain joins TRBV14 to TRBJ2-7, with 7 bases lining up with TRBD1. This CDR3 is built from 14 residues. V shed 1 base and J 3 bases; nucleotides not matched to a gene: 3. CDR1 is SGHDN, CDR2 FVKESK, per germline. The full variable domain, rest sourced from reference TRBV14 and TRBJ2-7, is EAGVTQFPSHSVIEKGQTVTLRCDPISGHDNLYWYRRVMGKEIKFLLHFVKESKQDESGMPNNRFLAERTGGTYSTLKVQPAELEDSGVYFCASSQADRYYEQYFGPGTRLTVT.

This chain connects TRBV29-1 to TRBJ2-1; maybe TRBD2 (6 bases). The ends were cut back, 1 base at V and 0 bases at J, with 13 bases in the middle. Germline V gene lookup returns CDR1 SQVTM and CDR2 ANQGSEA. This CDR3 is 16 amino acids long. The CDR3 nucleotides read TGCAGCGTTGAAGGACTAGAGGGGAGCTCCTACAATGAGCAGTTCTTC. This encodes CSVEGLEGSSYNEQFF.

The J gene is TRBJ2-5, the V gene TRBV28, with 9 bases aligning to TRBD2. Germline values: CDR1 MDHEN, CDR2 SYDVKM. The CDR3 sequence is 15 residues long. Unmatched junction bases numbered 8, after V lost 4 bases and J lost 5 bases. CDR3 sequence reads: CASSYRRGGEETQYF. As DNA, the CDR3 is TGTGCCAGCAGTTACAGGCGGGGGGGTGAGGAGACCCAGTACTTC.

CDR3 region: CASSDPWPGRVDNTEAFF. In nucleotides, the CDR3 is TGTGCCAGCAGCGATCCTTGGCCCGGTCGGGTAGATAACACTGAAGCTTTCTTT. The V call is TRBV7-2, the J call TRBJ1-1; D not resolved. The germline V and J ends were trimmed by 5 bases and 2 bases, with 24 bases remaining between them. The germline V gene encodes CDR1 SGHTA and CDR2 FQGNSA. CDR3 length: 18 residues.

The CDR3 loop reads CASSSPVGSGSYNEQFF. In nucleotides, the CDR3 is TGCGCCAGCAGCTCCCCGGTGGGGTCGGGATCCTACAATGAGCAGTTCTTC. This chain links TRBV5-1 with TRBJ2-1; D possibly corresponds to TRBD2 (5 bases). Germline values: CDR1 SGHRS, CDR2 YFSETQ. Trimming took 3 bases from V and 1 from J, leaving 17 bases between them. The CDR3 length is 17 residues.

Here the CDR3 reads CATSRGGAASSTGELFF. The CDR3 DNA reads TGTGCCACCAGCAGGGGAGGGGCGGCCTCGAGCACCGGGGAGCTGTTTTTT. The rearrangement links TRBV15 to TRBJ2-2; 7 bases are shared with TRBD2. V dropped 3 bases and J dropped 4; count of bases not matched to a gene: 11. Germline V gene lookup returns CDR1 LNHNV and CDR2 YYDKDF (reference sequence). This CDR3 contains 17 residues.

Comment on this clone: The sample contains more than one DNA sequence encoding this CDR3. The chain combines TRBV5-1 with TRBJ2-1, with 13 bases fitting TRBD2. CDR1 and CDR2 from the germline V gene are SGHRS and YFSETQ. Trimming cost V 0 bases and J 4 bases; bases outside gene matches: 1. The CDR3 is 16 residues long. CDR3 region: CASSLAGLAGYNEQFF. CDR3 nucleotide sequence: TGCGCCAGCAGCTTGGCGGGACTAGCGGGGTACAATGAGCAGTTCTTC.

About this clone: The germline gene is not matched at one end of the junction; a read error may be the cause. The J gene is TRBJ2-3, the V gene TRBV6-5; the match to TRBD2 covers 12 bases. The CDR3 sequence is 14 residues long. The germline CDR1 and CDR2 sequences are MNHEY and SVGAGI. The CDR3 protein is CASRLAGGTDTPYF. CDR3 nucleotides: TGTGCCAGCAGACTAGCGGGGGGCACAGATACGCCGTATTTT.

V and J are TRBV7-9 and TRBJ2-1, with TRBD2 matching 15 bases. CDR1 is SEHNR, CDR2 FQNEAQ, per germline (reference sequence). The CDR3 totals 17 residues. Trimming took 3 bases from V and 5 from J; bases not matched to a gene: 5. The CDR3 nucleotides are TGTGCCAGCAGCTTGGGGACTAGCGGGGGGATTCACAATGAGCAGTTCTTC. It encodes CASSLGTSGGIHNEQFF.

V usage is TRBV11-2 and J usage is TRBJ2-4, with TRBD1 as a possible D gene (5 bases). The CDR3 is made up of 15 amino acids. CDR1 and CDR2 from the germline V gene are SGHAT and FQNNGV. The V gene lost 4 bases and the J gene lost 0 bases, with 10 bases spanning the gap. The CDR3 DNA reads as TGTGCCAGCAGCTCAGGGTTAATAGCCAAAAACATTCAGTACTTC. Protein product: CASSSGLIAKNIQYF.